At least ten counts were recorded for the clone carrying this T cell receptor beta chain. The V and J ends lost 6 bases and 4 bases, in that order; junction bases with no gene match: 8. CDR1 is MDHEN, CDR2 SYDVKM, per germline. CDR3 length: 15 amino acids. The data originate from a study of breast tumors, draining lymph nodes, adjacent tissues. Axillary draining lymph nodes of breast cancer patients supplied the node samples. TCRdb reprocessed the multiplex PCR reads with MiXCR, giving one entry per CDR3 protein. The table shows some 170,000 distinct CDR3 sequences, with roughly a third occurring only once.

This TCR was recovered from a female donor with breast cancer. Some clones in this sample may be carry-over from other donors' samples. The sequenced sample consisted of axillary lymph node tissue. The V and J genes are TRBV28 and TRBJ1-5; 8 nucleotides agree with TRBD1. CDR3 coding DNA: TGTGCCAGCAGGGAGAGACAGGGGTTAAATCAGCCCCAGCATTTT. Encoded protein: CASRERQGLNQPQHF.